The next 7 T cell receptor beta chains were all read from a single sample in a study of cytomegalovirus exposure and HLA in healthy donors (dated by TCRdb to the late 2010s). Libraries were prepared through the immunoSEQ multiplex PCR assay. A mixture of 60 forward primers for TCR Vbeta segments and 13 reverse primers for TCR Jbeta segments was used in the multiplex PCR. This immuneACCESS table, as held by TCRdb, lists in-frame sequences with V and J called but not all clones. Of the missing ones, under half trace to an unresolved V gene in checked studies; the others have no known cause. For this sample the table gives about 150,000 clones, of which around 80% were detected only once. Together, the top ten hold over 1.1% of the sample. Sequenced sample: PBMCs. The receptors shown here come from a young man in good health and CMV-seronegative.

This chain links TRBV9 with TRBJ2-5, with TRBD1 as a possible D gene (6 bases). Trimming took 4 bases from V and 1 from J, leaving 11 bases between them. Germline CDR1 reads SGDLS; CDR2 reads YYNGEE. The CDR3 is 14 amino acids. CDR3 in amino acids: CASSPPDSQETQYF. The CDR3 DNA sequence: TGTGCCAGCAGCCCCCCGGACAGCCAAGAGACCCAGTACTTC.

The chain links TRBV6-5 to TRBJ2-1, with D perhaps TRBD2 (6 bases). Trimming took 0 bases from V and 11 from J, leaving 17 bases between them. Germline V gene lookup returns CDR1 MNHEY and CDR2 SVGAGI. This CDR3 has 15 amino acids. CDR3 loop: CASSYSKLALDKQFF. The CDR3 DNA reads TGTGCCAGCAGTTACTCGAAACTAGCCCTAGATAAGCAGTTCTTC.

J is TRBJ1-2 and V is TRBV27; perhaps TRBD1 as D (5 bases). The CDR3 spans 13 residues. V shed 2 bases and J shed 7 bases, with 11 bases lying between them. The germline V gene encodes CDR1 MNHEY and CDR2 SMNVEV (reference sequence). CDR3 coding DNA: TGTGCCAGCAGTTTACCGGGGGGGGTTGGCTACACCTTC. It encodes CASSLPGGVGYTF.

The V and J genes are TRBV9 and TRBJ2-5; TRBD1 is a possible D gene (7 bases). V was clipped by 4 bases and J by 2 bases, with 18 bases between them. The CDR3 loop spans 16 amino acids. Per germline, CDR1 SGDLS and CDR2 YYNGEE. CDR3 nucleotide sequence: TGTGCCAGCAGCCCCTTTGGGGGGACAGCACAAGAGACCCAGTACTTC. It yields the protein CASSPFGGTAQETQYF.

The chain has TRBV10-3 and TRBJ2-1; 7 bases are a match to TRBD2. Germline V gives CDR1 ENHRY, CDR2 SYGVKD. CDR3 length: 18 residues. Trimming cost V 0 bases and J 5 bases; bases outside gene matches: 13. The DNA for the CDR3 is TGTGCCATCAGTGAGTCGCGGGAGCCACGAGGAATAAACAATGAGCAGTTCTTC. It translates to CAISESREPRGINNEQFF.

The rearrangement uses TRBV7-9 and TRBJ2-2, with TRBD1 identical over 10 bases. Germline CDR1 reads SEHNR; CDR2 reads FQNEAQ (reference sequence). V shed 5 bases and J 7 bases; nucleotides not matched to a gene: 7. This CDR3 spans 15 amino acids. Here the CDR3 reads CASSIRDRGIGELFF. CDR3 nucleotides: TGTGCCAGCAGCATCCGGGACAGGGGCATCGGGGAGCTGTTTTTT. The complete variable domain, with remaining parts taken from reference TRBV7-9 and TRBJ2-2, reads DTGVSQNPRHKITKRGQNVTFRCDPISEHNRLYWYRQTLGQGPEFLTYFQNEAQLEKSRLLSDRFSAERPKGSFSTLEIQRTEQGDSAMYLCASSIRDRGIGELFFGEGSRLTVL.

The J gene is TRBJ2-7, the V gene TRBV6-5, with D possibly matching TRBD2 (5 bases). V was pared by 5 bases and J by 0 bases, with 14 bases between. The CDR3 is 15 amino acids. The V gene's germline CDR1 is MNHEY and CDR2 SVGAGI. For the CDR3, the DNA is TGTGCCAGCAGTGGCCCCCAGCGGCTCTCCTACGAGCAGTACTTC. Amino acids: CASSGPQRLSYEQYF.